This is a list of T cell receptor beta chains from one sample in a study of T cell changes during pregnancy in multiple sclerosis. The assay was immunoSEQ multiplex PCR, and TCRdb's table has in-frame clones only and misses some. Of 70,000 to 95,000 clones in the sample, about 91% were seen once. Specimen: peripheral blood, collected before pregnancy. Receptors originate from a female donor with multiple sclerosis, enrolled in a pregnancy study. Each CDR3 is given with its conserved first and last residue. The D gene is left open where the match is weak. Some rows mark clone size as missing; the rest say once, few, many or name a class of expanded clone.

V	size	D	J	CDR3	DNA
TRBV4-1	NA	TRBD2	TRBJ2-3	CASSATSVLRLSTDTQYF	TGCGCCAGCAGCGCTACTAGCGTCCTGAGGCTTAGCACAGATACGCAGTATTTT
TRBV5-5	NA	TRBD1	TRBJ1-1	CASSQGDRTEAFF	TGTGCCAGCAGCCAGGGGGATAGGACTGAAGCTTTCTTT
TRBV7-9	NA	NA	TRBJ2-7	CASNLYGTPGSWEQYF	TGTGCCAGCAACCTCTATGGCACCCCGGGTTCATGGGAGCAGTACTTC
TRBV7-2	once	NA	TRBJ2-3	CASSLDFGSTDTQYF	TGTGCCAGCAGCTTAGACTTTGGTAGCACAGATACGCAGTATTTT
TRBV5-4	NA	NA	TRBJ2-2	CASSFDRQPDTGELFF	TGTGCCAGCAGCTTTGATAGACAGCCGGACACCGGGGAGCTGTTTTTT
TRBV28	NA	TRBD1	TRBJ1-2	CASSEGPGQGARGYTF	TGTGCCAGCAGTGAAGGTCCGGGACAGGGGGCGCGAGGCTACACCTTC
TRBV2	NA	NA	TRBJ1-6	CASAEQGLVNSPLHF	TGTGCCAGCGCTGAACAGGGTCTAGTGAATTCACCCCTCCACTTT
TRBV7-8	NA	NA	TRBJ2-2	CASSFLVHTGELFF	TGTGCCAGCAGTTTCCTAGTTCACACCGGGGAGCTGTTTTTT
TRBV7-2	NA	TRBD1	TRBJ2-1	CASSPRQGAYNEQFF	TGTGCCAGCAGCCCTCGACAGGGGGCCTACAATGAGCAGTTCTTC
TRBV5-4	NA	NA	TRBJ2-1	CASSSPTRPLDEQFF	TGTGCCAGCAGCTCTCCGACTAGGCCCTTGGATGAGCAGTTCTTC
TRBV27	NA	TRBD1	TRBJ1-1	CASRTRTGTEAFF	TGTGCCAGCAGGACTCGGACAGGGACTGAAGCTTTCTTT
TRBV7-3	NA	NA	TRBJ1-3	CANPDSRQTSPGNTIYF	TGTGCCAACCCAGATTCGAGACAGACCTCTCCTGGAAACACCATATATTTT
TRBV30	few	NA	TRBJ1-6	CAWSSLSSPLHF	TGTGCCTGGTCTTCCCTATCCTCACCCCTCCACTTT
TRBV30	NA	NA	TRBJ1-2	CAWSRDRPYGYTF	TGTGCCTGGAGCCGAGACAGGCCCTATGGCTACACCTTC
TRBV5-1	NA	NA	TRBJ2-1	CASSLGLTNNEQFF	TGCGCCAGCAGCTTGGGACTTACGAACAATGAGCAGTTCTTC
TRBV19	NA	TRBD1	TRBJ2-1	CASSTIQGSPYNEQFF	TGTGCCAGTAGTACTATACAGGGGAGTCCCTACAATGAGCAGTTCTTC
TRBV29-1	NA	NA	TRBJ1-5	CSVVTENNQPQHF	TGCAGCGTTGTTACAGAAAACAATCAGCCCCAGCATTTT
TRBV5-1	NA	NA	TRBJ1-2	CASSLRGVGYGYTF	TGCGCCAGCAGCTTGCGGGGTGTGGGCTATGGCTACACCTTC
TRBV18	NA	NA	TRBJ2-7	CASSPTQSSYEQYF	TGTGCCAGCTCACCAACACAGTCTTCCTACGAGCAGTACTTC
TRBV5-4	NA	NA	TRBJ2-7	CASSWDKGYEQYF	TGTGCCAGCAGCTGGGACAAAGGCTACGAGCAGTACTTC
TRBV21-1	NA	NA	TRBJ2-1	CASSKVEGTGRPNEQFF	TGTGCCAGCAGCAAAGTAGAGGGGACAGGGAGGCCCAATGAGCAGTTCTTC
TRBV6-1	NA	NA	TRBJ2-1	CASRYSEYNEQFF	TGTGCCAGCAGGTACAGTGAGTACAATGAGCAGTTCTTC
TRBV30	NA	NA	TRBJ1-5	CAWSSGSNQPQHF	TGTGCCTGGAGTTCAGGGAGCAATCAGCCCCAGCATTTT
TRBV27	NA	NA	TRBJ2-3	CASSLEGRTDTQYF	TGTGCCAGCAGTTTAGAGGGCAGGACAGATACGCAGTATTTT
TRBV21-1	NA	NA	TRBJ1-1	CASTNREHQNTEAFF	TGTGCCAGCACGAACAGGGAGCACCAGAACACTGAAGCTTTCTTT
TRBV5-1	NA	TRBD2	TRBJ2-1	CASSTGLAGYNEQFF	TGCGCCAGCAGCACGGGACTAGCGGGCTACAATGAGCAGTTCTTC
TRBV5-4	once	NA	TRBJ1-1	CASSFGVGSAEAFF	TGTGCCAGCAGCTTTGGTGTGGGGAGCGCGGAAGCTTTCTTT
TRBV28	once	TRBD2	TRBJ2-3	CASRTGLAEITDTQYF	TGTGCCAGCAGGACCGGACTAGCGGAGATCACAGATACGCAGTATTTT
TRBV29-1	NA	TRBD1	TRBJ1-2	CSVEEGDRAVYGYTF	TGCAGCGTTGAAGAAGGAGACAGGGCGGTTTATGGCTACACCTTC
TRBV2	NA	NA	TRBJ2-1	CASREGGLGYNEQFF	TGTGCCAGCCGAGAGGGTGGTCTGGGCTACAATGAGCAGTTCTTC
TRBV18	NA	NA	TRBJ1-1	CASSPAGSRRNTEAFF	TGTGCCAGCTCACCGGCGGGTAGCAGGAGGAACACTGAAGCTTTCTTT
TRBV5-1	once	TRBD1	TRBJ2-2	CASSFSGTANTGELFF	TGCGCCAGCAGCTTTTCGGGGACAGCTAACACCGGGGAGCTGTTTTTT
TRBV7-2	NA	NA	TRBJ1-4	CASSLWGVGTNEKLFF	TGTGCCAGCAGCTTATGGGGGGTTGGAACTAATGAAAAACTGTTTTTT
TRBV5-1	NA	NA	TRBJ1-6	CASSLRDFNSPLHF	TGCGCCAGCAGCCTACGGGATTTCAATTCACCCCTCCACTTT
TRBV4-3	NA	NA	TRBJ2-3	CASSQLPQANDARTDTQYF	TGCGCCAGCAGCCAATTACCACAGGCCAACGACGCGAGGACAGATACGCAGTATTTT
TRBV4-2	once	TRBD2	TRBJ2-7	CASSQRTSGGPYEQYF	TGTGCCAGCAGCCAAAGGACTAGCGGGGGCCCCTACGAGCAGTACTTC
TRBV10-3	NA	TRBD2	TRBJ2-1	CAIGTLAGGKSSYNEQFF	TGTGCCATCGGCACCCTAGCGGGGGGAAAGAGCTCCTACAATGAGCAGTTCTTC
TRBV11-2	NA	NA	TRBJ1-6	CASSSPEGFGSPLHF	TGTGCCAGCAGCTCCCCCGAGGGATTCGGATCACCCCTCCACTTT
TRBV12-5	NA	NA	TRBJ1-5	CASGLPPGGINQPQHF	TGTGCTAGTGGTTTGCCGCCGGGAGGGATCAATCAGCCCCAGCATTTT
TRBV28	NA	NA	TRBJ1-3	CASTPGTSGNTIYF	TGTGCCAGCACTCCTGGAACTAGTGGAAACACCATATATTTT
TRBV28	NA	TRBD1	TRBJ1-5	CASRGQGANNQPQHF	TGTGCCAGCAGGGGACAGGGGGCTAACAATCAGCCCCAGCATTTT
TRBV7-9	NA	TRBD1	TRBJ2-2	CASSPRGHTGELFF	TGTGCCAGCAGCCCTAGGGGGCACACCGGGGAGCTGTTTTTT
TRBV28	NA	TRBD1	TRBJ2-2	CASSLVSGGSGELFF	TGTGCCAGCAGTTTAGTGTCAGGGGGAAGCGGGGAGCTGTTTTTT
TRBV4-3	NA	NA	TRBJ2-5	CASSQGSQETQYF	TGCGCCAGCAGCCAGGGCAGCCAAGAGACCCAGTACTTC
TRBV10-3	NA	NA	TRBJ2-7	CAISEGSASYEQYF	TGTGCCATCAGTGAGGGCAGCGCGTCCTACGAGCAGTACTTC
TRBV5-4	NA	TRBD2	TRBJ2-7	CASSVRGGDYEQYF	TGTGCCAGCAGCGTTAGGGGAGGGGATTACGAGCAGTACTTC
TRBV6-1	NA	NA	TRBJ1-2	CASSEPASPLGYGYTF	TGTGCCAGCAGTGAACCGGCCAGCCCACTAGGCTATGGCTACACCTTC
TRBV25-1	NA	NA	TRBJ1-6	CASSAMGTGNNSPLHF	TGTGCCAGCAGTGCTATGGGAACAGGGAATAATTCACCCCTCCACTTT
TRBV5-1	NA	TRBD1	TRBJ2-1	CASTSGQATYNEQFF	TGCGCCAGCACTTCTGGACAGGCCACCTACAATGAGCAGTTCTTC
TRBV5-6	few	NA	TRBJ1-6	CASSLQNRPSPLHF	TGTGCCAGCAGCTTACAGAACCGGCCATCACCCCTCCACTTT
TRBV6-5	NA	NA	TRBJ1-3	CASSYSLGGAGNTIYF	TGTGCCAGCAGTTACTCCCTAGGGGGGGCTGGAAACACCATATATTTT
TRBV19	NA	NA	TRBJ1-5	CASGQFNQPQHF	TGTGCCAGCGGACAGTTCAATCAGCCCCAGCATTTT
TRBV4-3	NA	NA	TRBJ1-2	CASSQSNYGYTF	TGCGCCAGCAGCCAGAGTAACTATGGCTACACCTTC
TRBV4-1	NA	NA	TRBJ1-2	CASSHGRESYGYTF	TGCGCCAGCAGCCATGGCAGGGAAAGTTATGGCTACACCTTC
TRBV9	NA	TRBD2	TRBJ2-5	CASSVKSGGPRETQYF	TGTGCCAGCAGCGTAAAGAGCGGGGGGCCGCGGGAGACCCAGTACTTC
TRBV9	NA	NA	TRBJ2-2	CASSVAPVAVTGELFF	TGTGCCAGCAGCGTAGCGCCGGTAGCGGTCACCGGGGAGCTGTTTTTT
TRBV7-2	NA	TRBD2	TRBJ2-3	CASKQNLLAGDAQYF	TGTGCCAGCAAGCAGAACCTACTAGCGGGGGACGCGCAGTATTTT
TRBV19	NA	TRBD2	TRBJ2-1	CASSLTSGENNEQFF	TGTGCCAGTAGTCTGACTAGCGGAGAGAACAATGAGCAGTTCTTC
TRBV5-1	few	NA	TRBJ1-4	CASSFSGGTNEKLFF	TGCGCCAGCAGCTTTTCTGGGGGGACTAATGAAAAACTGTTTTTT